The clone carrying this TCR beta chain was picked up a small number of times. No antigen is known for it. For TCR, cDNA came from 5'RACE template switching, which added a universal primer site and UMIs. TCRdb ran MiXCR on the 5' RACE reads and lists one entry per CDR3 protein. This sample yields some 550,000 distinct CDR3 sequences, of which about 19% are seen a single time; roughly an eighth belongs to the top ten. CDR1 and CDR2 (germline): SGHKS, YYEKEE (reference sequence). This CDR3 spans 15 amino acids. Germline trimming cut 1 base from V and 9 bases from J; bases unmatched to any gene: 7. The sample belongs to a study of T cells after yellow fever vaccination. Study-wide background: Preparation of fractions with low cell numbers was performed using SMART-Seq v4 Ultra Low Input.

Study observations and caveats: Weaker, the secondary response peaked sooner, at day 5 versus 15. Booster sampling recovered most clones from primary vaccination (roughly 97% CD4, just over 85% CD8).

The chain links TRBV5-5 to TRBJ2-3; 11 bases are a match to TRBD2. The clonotype comes from a man aged 30 to 39 who received the YFV17D yellow fever vaccine. Sequences were derived from PBMCs, sampled 15 days after the yellow fever booster vaccination. The CDR3 spells CASSLLTSGKLTQYF. In DNA form, the CDR3 reads TGTGCCAGCAGCTTGTTGACTAGCGGGAAACTAACGCAGTATTTT.